Presented here are 28 T cell receptor beta chains from one specimen sequenced in a study of CD8 T cells in Susac syndrome. RNA amounts of roughly 0.45 to 1 ug underwent reverse transcription with random hexamers. TCRdb re-called the immunoSEQ multiplex PCR reads with MiXCR, one entry per CDR3 protein. In the table there are roughly 250,000 distinct CDR3 sequences, less than 96% of which are singletons. The specimen sequenced was CD4+ T cells from PBMCs. The source of these receptors is a human donor with Susac syndrome.

This chain connects TRBV19 to TRBJ2-3; TRBD2 matches at 8 bases. The CDR3 loop spans 16 amino acids. CDR1 LNHDA and CDR2 SQIVND come from the germline V gene (reference sequence). J was trimmed by 2 bases and V by 7 bases; bases with no gene match: 11. The CDR3 loop reads CASTLTAGVSTDTQYF. CDR3 DNA sequence: TGTGCCAGTACCCTAACAGCGGGAGTCTCCACAGATACGCAGTATTTT.

The chain carries TRBV2 and TRBJ1-2, with D unclear. The ends were cut back, 6 bases at V and 3 bases at J, with 11 bases in the middle. CDR3 length: 13 amino acids. Germline-derived CDR1 and CDR2 are SNHLY and FYNNEI. The CDR3 loop reads CASREQRDYGYTF. The CDR3 bases are TGTGCCAGCAGGGAACAGAGGGACTATGGCTACACCTTC.

The chain couples TRBV7-2 to TRBJ2-4; TRBD2 aligns across 8 bases. The V segment lost 3 bases and the J segment 11 bases; nucleotides outside the gene matches: 6. The CDR3 runs 13 residues. Germline loops: CDR1 SGHTA, CDR2 FQGNSA. The CDR3 is CASSFTREGLQYF. For the CDR3, the DNA is TGTGCCAGCAGCTTCACTCGGGAGGGCCTTCAGTACTTC.

The count of this clonotype is one. This sequence joins TRBV20-1 and TRBJ2-5; 10 bases are shared with TRBD2. The CDR3 loop spans 16 amino acids. Trimming at V came to 6 bases and at J to 4 bases, leaving 14 bases not matched to a gene. In germline, CDR1 is DFQATT, CDR2 SNEGSKA (reference sequence). CDR3 region: CSATSGVAGGRETQYF. The CDR3 DNA follows: TGCAGTGCAACCAGTGGGGTAGCGGGAGGTCGAGAGACCCAGTACTTC.

The CDR3 sequence: CATSQTGKEGGETQYF. CDR3 DNA: TGTGCCACCAGTCAGACAGGGAAGGAGGGAGGCGAGACCCAGTACTTC. The chain links TRBV24-1 to TRBJ2-5, with a possible D match to TRBD1 (7 bases). V lost 6 bases and J lost 5, with 21 bases in between. Germline loops: CDR1 KGHDR, CDR2 SFDVKD. The CDR3 has 16 residues.

The chain is built from TRBV3-1 and TRBJ2-1, with D perhaps TRBD1 or TRBD2 (5 bases each). Trimming left V 4 bases short and J 5 bases short, with 15 bases between. The germline CDR1 and CDR2 sequences are LGHDT and YNNKEL (reference sequence). CDR3 length: 15 amino acids. The CDR3 loop reads CASSPSRGDHNEQFF. Written as DNA, the CDR3 is TGTGCCAGCAGCCCTTCTCGGGGCGACCACAATGAGCAGTTCTTC.

The rearrangement uses TRBV7-8 and TRBJ1-2, with a weak D call TRBD1 (6 bases). The ends were cut back, 1 base at V and 2 bases at J, with 17 bases in the middle. CDR1 and CDR2 from the germline V gene are SGHVS and FQNEAQ. This CDR3 is built from 17 residues. This CDR3 reads CASSLVYRDTGNYGYTF. CDR3 in DNA: TGTGCCAGCAGCTTAGTGTACAGGGATACGGGAAACTATGGCTACACCTTC.

The genes are TRBV18 and TRBJ2-7, with 11 bases identical to TRBD1. The length of the CDR3 is 15 residues. The germline gives CDR1 KGHSH, CDR2 LQKENI. J lost 5 bases, V lost 6 bases, and 9 bases had no gene match. The CDR3 sequence is CASSPGQGVLNEQYF. The CDR3, as DNA: TGTGCCAGCTCCCCGGGACAGGGGGTCTTAAACGAGCAGTACTTC.

The chain combines TRBV14 with TRBJ2-7, with unresolved D. The CDR3 length is 13 residues. Germline V gene lookup returns CDR1 SGHDN and CDR2 FVKESK. V was clipped by 1 base and J by 5 bases, with 9 bases between them. The DNA of the CDR3 is TGTGCCAGCAGCCAAGTTCTGTCGGACGAGCAGTACTTC. It is translated as CASSQVLSDEQYF.

The rearrangement links TRBV24-1 to TRBJ1-2; 8 positions agree with TRBD1. CDR1 is KGHDR, CDR2 SFDVKD, per germline. The V and J ends lost 1 base and 8 bases, in that order; junction bases with no gene match: 2. This CDR3 has 13 residues. The CDR3 DNA reads as TGTGCCACCAGTGATTTCGACAGGGGCGGCTACACCTTC. This sequence encodes CATSDFDRGGYTF.

The chain has TRBV20-1 and TRBJ1-5; possibly TRBD1 for D (6 bases). The CDR3 totals 15 residues. V lost 0 bases and J 4 bases, leaving 13 bases between the germline ends. In germline, CDR1 is DFQATT, CDR2 SNEGSKA (reference sequence). The CDR3 DNA is TGCAGTGCTAGAGATTTAGCGGGGGCAAATCAGCCCCAGCATTTT. Its protein is CSARDLAGANQPQHF.

The J gene is TRBJ2-3, the V gene TRBV7-9; no clear D gene. The CDR3 spans 14 residues. Per the germline V gene, CDR1 is SEHNR and CDR2 is FQNEAQ (reference sequence). Between the trimmed V and J ends, which lost 5 bases and 3 bases, there was a span of 12 bases. CDR3 sequence (DNA): TGTGCCAGCAGCCCTCGCAGTGGGACAGATACGCAGTATTTT. Encoded protein: CASSPRSGTDTQYF.

The V and J genes are TRBV12-3 or TRBV12-4 and TRBJ1-1; perhaps TRBD1 as D (5 bases). The CDR3 runs 14 residues. The V and J ends lost 5 bases and 5 bases respectively, with 15 bases between them. As DNA, the CDR3 is TGTGCCAGCAGTGTCCAGGCGGGGGTAACTGAAGCTTTCTTT. Its protein product is CASSVQAGVTEAFF.

The CDR3 here is CSALAGFSLGTEAFF. DNA for the CDR3: TGCAGTGCTTTGGCCGGGTTCTCGCTTGGCACTGAAGCTTTCTTT. The chain is built from TRBV20-1 and TRBJ1-1, with D uncertain. The CDR3 has 15 residues. V lost 5 bases, J lost 4 bases, and 20 bases lay in between. Per germline, CDR1 DFQATT and CDR2 SNEGSKA (reference sequence).

The rearrangement links TRBV5-1 to TRBJ2-1; D might be TRBD2 (7 bases). Trimming pared 2 bases from V and 4 bases from J, leaving 13 bases between. Germline lookup yields CDR1 SGHRS and CDR2 YFSETQ. The CDR3 runs 15 residues. The CDR3 loop is CASSFEGGGYNEQFF. DNA of the CDR3: TGCGCCAGCAGCTTTGAGGGAGGGGGATACAATGAGCAGTTCTTC.

The chain combines TRBV5-4 with TRBJ1-1; D gene uncertain. V was clipped by 0 bases and J by 5 bases, with 11 bases between them. The germline CDR1 and CDR2 sequences are SGHNT and YYREEE (reference sequence). This CDR3 comprises 14 residues. The CDR3 bases are TGTGCCAGCAGCTTGGGCAGGTCGCTGACTGAAGCTTTCTTT. Its protein is CASSLGRSLTEAFF.

The CDR3 reads CSVSKERATVFF. The DNA of the CDR3 is TGCAGCGTCAGTAAAGAGCGGGCGACTGTGTTCTTC. The rearrangement links TRBV29-1 to TRBJ2-1, with D perhaps TRBD2 (6 bases). V was clipped by 6 bases and J by 15 bases, with 21 bases between them. CDR1 is SQVTM, CDR2 ANQGSEA, per germline. There are 12 residues in the CDR3.

The chain couples TRBV2 to TRBJ2-3, with 8 bases identical to TRBD1. The CDR3 is 18 amino acids. Trimming cost V 5 bases and J 2 bases; bases outside gene matches: 15. In germline, CDR1 is SNHLY, CDR2 FYNNEI. The CDR3 spells CASSLFPGQDSNTDTQYF. CDR3 sequence (DNA): TGTGCCAGCAGTCTGTTCCCGGGACAGGATAGTAACACAGATACGCAGTATTTT.

The chain links TRBV2 to TRBJ1-2; TRBD1 agrees at 7 bases. This CDR3 region has 16 residues. Germline V gene data show CDR1 as SNHLY and CDR2 as FYNNEI. Trimming at V came to 7 bases and at J to 12 bases, leaving 23 bases not matched to a gene. CDR3: CASTSSIETGQHWHTF. The CDR3 DNA reads TGTGCCAGCACGTCTTCCATAGAGACAGGGCAACACTGGCACACCTTC.

V is TRBV27 and J is TRBJ2-1, with TRBD1 identical over 7 bases. CDR3 length: 15 amino acids. J lost 7 bases, V lost 6 bases, and 12 bases had no gene match. Germline lookup yields CDR1 MNHEY and CDR2 SMNVEV (reference sequence). The CDR3: CASRIQGRMPNEQFF. The DNA for the CDR3 is TGTGCCAGCAGAATACAGGGGCGAATGCCTAATGAGCAGTTCTTC.

V is TRBV27 and J is TRBJ1-2, with no clear D. This CDR3 is built from 14 residues. The V end was cut by 2 bases, the J end by 2 bases, with 9 bases between. CDR1 and CDR2 (germline): MNHEY, SMNVEV (reference sequence). The CDR3 loop reads CASSLSQSNYGYTF. CDR3 DNA sequence: TGTGCCAGCAGTTTAAGTCAGAGCAACTATGGCTACACCTTC.

The chain couples TRBV12-3 or TRBV12-4 to TRBJ2-3; 7 bases are shared with TRBD2. V gave up 4 bases and J gave up 0 bases; unmatched junction bases: 1. The CDR3 runs to 14 residues. The CDR3 sequence is CASSSSGSTDTQYF. The CDR3 DNA reads TGTGCCAGCAGTTCTAGCGGAAGCACAGATACGCAGTATTTT.

The chain recombines TRBV28 with TRBJ2-1; 7 nucleotides align to TRBD2. The V gene's germline CDR1 is MDHEN and CDR2 SYDVKM. The CDR3 consists of 15 residues. The V and J ends lost 6 bases and 2 bases, in that order; junction bases with no gene match: 7. This CDR3 is CASRAGLLTYNEQFF. DNA for the CDR3: TGTGCCAGCAGGGCGGGACTACTTACCTACAATGAGCAGTTCTTC. Complete variable domain (other parts from reference TRBV28 and TRBJ2-1): DVKVTQSSRYLVKRTGEKVFLECVQDMDHENMFWYRQDPGLGLRLIYFSYDVKMKEKGDIPEGYSVSREKKERFSLILESASTNQTSMYLCASRAGLLTYNEQFFGPGTRLTVL.

The J gene is TRBJ2-5, the V gene TRBV9; D ambiguous. Germline V gene lookup returns CDR1 SGDLS and CDR2 YYNGEE. The CDR3 is made up of 12 amino acids. With 0 bases removed from V and 9 bases from J, the gap between germline ends came to 9 bases. CDR3 in DNA: TGTGCCAGCAGCGTAGGAGGTTTCCCCCAGTACTTC. This translates into CASSVGGFPQYF.

The CDR3 sequence is CASSALTLAGADYNEQFF. In DNA, the CDR3 is TGTGCCAGCAGCGCCTTAACCTTAGCGGGGGCGGACTACAATGAGCAGTTCTTC. This sequence joins TRBV7-3 and TRBJ2-1, with 9 bases fitting TRBD2. The germline V gene has CDR1 SGHTA and CDR2 FQGTGA. Trimming removed 5 bases from V and 3 bases from J; junction bases left unmatched: 14. CDR3 length: 18 residues.

V and J are TRBV19 and TRBJ1-5, with TRBD1 identical over 7 bases. Germline lookup yields CDR1 LNHDA and CDR2 SQIVND (reference sequence). V gave up 6 bases and J gave up 0 bases; unmatched junction bases: 8. CDR3 length: 16 residues. The CDR3 DNA reads as TGTGCCAGTAGCTTGACAGGGAGATATAGCAATCAGCCCCAGCATTTT. Protein sequence: CASSLTGRYSNQPQHF.

This chain uses TRBV7-8 with TRBJ2-1; D is perhaps TRBD1 (6 bases). Looked up from germline, CDR1 is SGHVS and CDR2 is FQNEAQ. The CDR3 runs 16 residues. Between the trimmed V and J ends, which lost 5 bases and 1 base, there was a span of 15 bases. CDR3 amino acids: CASSIGQRRSYNEQFF. The CDR3 DNA sequence: TGTGCCAGCAGCATCGGACAGCGCCGGTCCTACAATGAGCAGTTCTTC.

The chain carries TRBV4-2 and TRBJ2-3; the match to TRBD2 covers 12 bases. From germline, CDR1 is LGHNA and CDR2 YNFKEQ. V dropped 1 base and J dropped 3; count of bases not matched to a gene: 8. The CDR3 covers 18 residues. The CDR3 loop reads CASSQVLLAGGRTDTQYF. CDR3 coding DNA: TGTGCCAGCAGCCAAGTCTTACTAGCGGGAGGTAGGACAGATACGCAGTATTTT.